Here is one T cell receptor (beta chain) with its context. The CDR3 covers 13 residues. In germline, CDR1 is LGHDT, CDR2 YNNKEL (reference sequence). V was clipped by 2 bases and J by 6 bases, with 8 bases between them. This specimen comes from a study of blood T cell repertoires in COVID-19. Turning to the study itself: From the United States, Italy and Spain came samples of acute and convalescent COVID-19. From T cells, B-cell-depleted T cells, or PBMCs came the material, which was cDNA or gDNA.

In the authors' workflow: Quantification of nucleated cells was approximated via reference gene primer amplification. Produced via immunoSEQ multiplex PCR; TCRdb's table is partial and in-frame only. V and J calls and clone size are those listed in that table; D and trimming were worked out from the DNA. The data show 60,000 or so clones, approximately 81% seen once. Sequencing was done on a sample of peripheral blood. The sequence derives from a woman older than 75 with acute or convalescent COVID-19. This sequence joins TRBV3-1 (or the pseudogene TRBV3-2) and TRBJ1-5; TRBD1 might be the D (5 bases). The CDR3 coding sequence is TGTGCCAGCAGCCAAAGGGGTAGTCAGCCCCAGCATTTT. Translation: CASSQRGSQPQHF.